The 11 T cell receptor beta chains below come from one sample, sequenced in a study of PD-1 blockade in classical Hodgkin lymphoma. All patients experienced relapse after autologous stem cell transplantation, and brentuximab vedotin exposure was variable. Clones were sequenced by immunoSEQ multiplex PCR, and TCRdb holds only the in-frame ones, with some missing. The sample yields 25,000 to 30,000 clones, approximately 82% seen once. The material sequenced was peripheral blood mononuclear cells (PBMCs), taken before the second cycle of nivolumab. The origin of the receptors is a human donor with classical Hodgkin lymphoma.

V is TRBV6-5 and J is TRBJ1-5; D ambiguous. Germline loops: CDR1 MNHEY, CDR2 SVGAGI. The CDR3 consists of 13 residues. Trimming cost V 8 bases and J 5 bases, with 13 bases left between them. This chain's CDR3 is CASGERGDQPQHF. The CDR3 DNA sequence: TGTGCCAGCGGAGAACGGGGAGATCAGCCCCAGCATTTT.

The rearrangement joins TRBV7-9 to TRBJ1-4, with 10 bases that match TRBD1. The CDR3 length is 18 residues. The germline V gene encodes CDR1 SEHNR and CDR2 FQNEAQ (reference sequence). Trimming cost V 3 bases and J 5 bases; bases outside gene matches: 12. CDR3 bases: TGTGCCAGCAGCTTTCCGGGGTTGGGACAGGGGAAAAATGAAAAACTGTTTTTT. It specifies CASSFPGLGQGKNEKLFF.

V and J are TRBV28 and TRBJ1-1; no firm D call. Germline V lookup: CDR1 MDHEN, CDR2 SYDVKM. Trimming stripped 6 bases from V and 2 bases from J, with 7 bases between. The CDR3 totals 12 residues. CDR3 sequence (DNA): TGTGCCAGCAGGGAACTTAACACTGAAGCTTTCTTT. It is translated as CASRELNTEAFF.

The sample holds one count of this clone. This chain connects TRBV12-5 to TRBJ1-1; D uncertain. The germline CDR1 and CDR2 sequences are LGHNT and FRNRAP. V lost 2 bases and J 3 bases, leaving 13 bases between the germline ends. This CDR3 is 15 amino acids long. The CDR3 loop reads CASGLSTSGDTEAFF. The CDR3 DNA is TGTGCTAGTGGTTTGTCCACCTCCGGGGACACTGAAGCTTTCTTT.

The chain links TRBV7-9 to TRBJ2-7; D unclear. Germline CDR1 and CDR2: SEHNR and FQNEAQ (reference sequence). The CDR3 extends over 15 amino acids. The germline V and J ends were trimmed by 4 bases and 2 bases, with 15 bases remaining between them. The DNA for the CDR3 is TGTGCCAGCAGCTCCCAGGAGCCTCTCGCCTACGAGCAGTACTTC. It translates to CASSSQEPLAYEQYF.

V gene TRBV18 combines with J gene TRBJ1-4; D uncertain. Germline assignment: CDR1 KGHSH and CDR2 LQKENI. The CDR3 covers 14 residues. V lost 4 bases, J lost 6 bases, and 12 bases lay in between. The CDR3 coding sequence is TGTGCCAGCTCACGAGCAGGAAACGATGAAAAACTGTTTTTT. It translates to CASSRAGNDEKLFF.

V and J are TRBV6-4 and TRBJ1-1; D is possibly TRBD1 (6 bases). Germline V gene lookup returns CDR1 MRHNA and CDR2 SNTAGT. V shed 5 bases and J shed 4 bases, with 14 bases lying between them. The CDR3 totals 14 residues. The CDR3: CASSQDTGFTEAFF. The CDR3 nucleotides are TGTGCCAGCAGTCAGGATACAGGGTTCACTGAAGCTTTCTTT.

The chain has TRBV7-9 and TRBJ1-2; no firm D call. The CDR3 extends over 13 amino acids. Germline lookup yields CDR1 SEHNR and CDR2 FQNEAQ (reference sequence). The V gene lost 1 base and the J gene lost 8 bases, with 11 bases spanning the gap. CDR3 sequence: CASSLGGVGGYTF. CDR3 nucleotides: TGTGCCAGCAGCTTAGGGGGAGTTGGGGGCTACACCTTC.

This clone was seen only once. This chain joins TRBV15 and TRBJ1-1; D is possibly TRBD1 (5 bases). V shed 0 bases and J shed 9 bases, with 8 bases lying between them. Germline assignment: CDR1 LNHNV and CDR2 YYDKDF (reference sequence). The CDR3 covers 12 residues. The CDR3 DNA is TGTGCCACCAGCAGAGATAAGGGGAAAGCTTTCTTT. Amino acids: CATSRDKGKAFF.

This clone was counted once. The CDR3 DNA sequence: TGTGCCAGTACCGTATATCGGGGGTGGACCGGGGAGCTGTTTTTT. Its protein product is CASTVYRGWTGELFF. J is TRBJ2-2 and V is TRBV19; possibly TRBD2 for D (6 bases). The ends were cut back, 7 bases at V and 5 bases at J, with 17 bases in the middle. There are 15 residues in the CDR3. The germline gives CDR1 LNHDA, CDR2 SQIVND (reference sequence).

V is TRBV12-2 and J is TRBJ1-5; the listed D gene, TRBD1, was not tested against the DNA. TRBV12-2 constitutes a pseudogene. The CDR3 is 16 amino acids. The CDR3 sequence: CASRLLWTGGNQPQHF. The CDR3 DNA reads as TGTGCAAGTCGCTTACTTTGGACAGGGGGGAATCAGCCCCAGCATTTT.